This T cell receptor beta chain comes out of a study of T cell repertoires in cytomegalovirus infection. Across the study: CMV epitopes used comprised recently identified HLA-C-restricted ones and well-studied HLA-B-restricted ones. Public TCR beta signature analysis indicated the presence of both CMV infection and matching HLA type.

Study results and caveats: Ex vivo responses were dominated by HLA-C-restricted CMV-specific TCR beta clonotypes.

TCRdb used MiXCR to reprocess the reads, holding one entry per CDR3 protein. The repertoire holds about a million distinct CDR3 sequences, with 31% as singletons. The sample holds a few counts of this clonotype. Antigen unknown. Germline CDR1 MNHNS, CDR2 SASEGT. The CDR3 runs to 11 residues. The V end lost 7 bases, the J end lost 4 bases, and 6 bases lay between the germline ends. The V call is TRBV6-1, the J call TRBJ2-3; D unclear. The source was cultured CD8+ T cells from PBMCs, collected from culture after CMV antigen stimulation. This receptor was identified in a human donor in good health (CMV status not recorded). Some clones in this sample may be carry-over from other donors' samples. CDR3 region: CASKEPDTQYF. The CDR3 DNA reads TGTGCCAGCAAGGAGCCAGATACGCAGTATTTT.